This is a list of T cell receptor beta chains from one sample in a study of T cell changes during pregnancy in multiple sclerosis. The data were produced by immunoSEQ multiplex PCR, yet TCRdb's version contains in-frame clones alone and is incomplete. The sample has some 46,000 clones, about 91% seen once. The sequencing here drew on peripheral blood, taken in the third trimester of pregnancy. The source is a female donor with multiple sclerosis, enrolled in a pregnancy study. Each CDR3 is given with its conserved first and last residue. A D gene is named only where the DNA matches it firmly. Clone size is given for some rows only: seen once, a few or many times, or a class if the clone is expanded.

TRBD1 | NA | TRBJ2-4 | TRBV2 | TGTGCCAGCAGGGGCGATGGACAGGGAGAAAACATTCAGTACTTC | CASRGDGQGENIQYF
NA | NA | TRBJ1-2 | TRBV28 | TGTGCCAGCAGTTTGGGTCTGTCTAGCTATGGCTACACCTTC | CASSLGLSSYGYTF
NA | NA | TRBJ1-5 | TRBV19 | TGTGCCAGTAGTATAGGGCAGGGATCTATGAGCAATCAGCCCCAGCATTTT | CASSIGQGSMSNQPQHF
TRBD1 | NA | TRBJ1-2 | TRBV6-1 | TGTGCCAGCAGTGAAAGTGGACAGGGAAGTGGCTACACCTTC | CASSESGQGSGYTF
NA | NA | TRBJ2-2 | TRBV5-1 | TGCGCCAGCGGGCTAGCGCACACCGGGGAGCTGTTTTTT | CASGLAHTGELFF
TRBD2 | NA | TRBJ2-1 | TRBV5-1 | TGCGCCAGCAGCTTTAACGGGAGGGCCGGGGATGAGCAGTTCTTC | CASSFNGRAGDEQFF
NA | NA | TRBJ1-2 | TRBV2 | TGTGCCAGCAAAGCTCTCAGCAGGCAGGGCTATGGCTACACCTTC | CASKALSRQGYGYTF
NA | NA | TRBJ1-1 | TRBV5-1 | TGCGCCAGCAGCTTGACAGGGCGGATCACTGAAGCTTTCTTT | CASSLTGRITEAFF
NA | NA | TRBJ2-1 | TRBV27 | TGTGCCAGCAGTTTAGCCCCAGGCGGGGCAGGTTACAATGAGCAGTTCTTC | CASSLAPGGAGYNEQFF
TRBD2 | NA | TRBJ2-3 | TRBV6-1 | TGTGCCAGCAGTGAAATCGGGGCGGGAGCGGCAGATACGCAGTATTTT | CASSEIGAGAADTQYF
TRBD2 | NA | TRBJ2-1 | TRBV5-1 | TGCGCCAGCGTTAGCGGGAATTACAATGAGCAGTTCTTC | CASVSGNYNEQFF
NA | NA | TRBJ2-1 | TRBV6-6 | TGTGCCAGCAGTTACGATGCGGGGCGGGTTGAGCAGTTCTTC | CASSYDAGRVEQFF
TRBD2 | NA | TRBJ2-2 | TRBV27 | TGTGCCAGCAGTTCCGGACTAGCGGGAGGGAACACCGGGGAGCTGTTTTTT | CASSSGLAGGNTGELFF
NA | NA | TRBJ2-3 | TRBV14 | TGTGCCAGCAGCCCCGCCGGAGTTAGCACAGATACGCAGTATTTT | CASSPAGVSTDTQYF
TRBD1 | NA | TRBJ2-3 | TRBV7-6 | TGTGCCAGCAGCTTAGCTCAGGGGGCTAGCACAGATACGCAGTATTTT | CASSLAQGASTDTQYF
TRBD1 | once | TRBJ1-2 | TRBV6-6 | TGTGCCAGCAGAACGGTTACGGACAGGGGGGATGGCTACACCTTC | CASRTVTDRGDGYTF
NA | once | TRBJ1-1 | TRBV6-5 | TGTGCCAGCAGGCCAGTGGGAGTGAGGAACACTGAAGCTTTCTTT | CASRPVGVRNTEAFF
NA | NA | TRBJ2-7 | TRBV21-1 | TGTGCCAGCAGCAACGGGACTCCCGGTTGGTACGAGCAGTACTTC | CASSNGTPGWYEQYF
NA | once | TRBJ2-7 | TRBV7-2 | TGTGCCAGCAGCTTAGTGGGGGCTACGGGCTACGAGCAGTACTTC | CASSLVGATGYEQYF
NA | NA | TRBJ2-1 | TRBV10-3 | TGTGCCACCGCGATAGCCAATTCCTACAATGAGCAGTTCTTC | CATAIANSYNEQFF
NA | NA | TRBJ2-1 | TRBV7-9 | TGTGCCAGCAGCTTAGAGGGGACTCCCAGAGATGAGCAGTTCTTC | CASSLEGTPRDEQFF
TRBD1 | NA | TRBJ1-1 | TRBV30 | TGTGCCTGGAGTGCAGGGGGCTTCACTGAAGCTTTCTTT | CAWSAGGFTEAFF
NA | NA | TRBJ1-2 | TRBV21-1 | TGTGCCAGCAGCAAAAAGGACAGGGGACGAGGCTACACCTTC | CASSKKDRGRGYTF
NA | once | TRBJ2-2 | TRBV7-9 | TGTGCCACCTTATTTAGCGCCGGGGAGCTGTTTTTT | CATLFSAGELFF
NA | few | TRBJ1-5 | TRBV6-5 | TGTGCCAGCAGTGGAGGGTATGGCAATCAGCCCCAGCATTTT | CASSGGYGNQPQHF
NA | NA | TRBJ2-2 | TRBV5-1 | TGCGCCAGCAGCTTGAACGCGGCCGCGAACACCGGGGAGCTGTTTTTT | CASSLNAAANTGELFF
TRBD1 | NA | TRBJ2-7 | TRBV27 | TGTGCCAGCAGTTTGGACCAAGGACAGGGGTCTTACGAGCAGTACTTC | CASSLDQGQGSYEQYF
NA | NA | TRBJ1-2 | TRBV28 | TGTGCCAGCAGTTTAAAGGGGTCCGATGGCTACACCTTC | CASSLKGSDGYTF
NA | NA | TRBJ1-2 | TRBV25-1 | TGTGCCAGCAGTTTTACAGGGTCCTATGGCTACACCTTC | CASSFTGSYGYTF
TRBD1 | NA | TRBJ2-7 | TRBV29-1 | TGCAGCGTTGAAGAAAACAGGGGATCCGAGCAGTACTTC | CSVEENRGSEQYF
NA | once | TRBJ1-1 | TRBV19 | TGTGCCAGTAGTGTTCAGGGTTATGACACTGAAGCTTTCTTT | CASSVQGYDTEAFF
TRBD1 | NA | TRBJ1-4 | TRBV7-9 | TGTGCCAGCAGCTCGAAGGGACAGGGGCTTGAAAAACTGTTTTTT | CASSSKGQGLEKLFF
NA | NA | TRBJ2-3 | TRBV6-6 | TGTGCCAGCGGCACCCACACAGATACGCAGTATTTT | CASGTHTDTQYF
TRBD2 | once | TRBJ2-1 | TRBV25-1 | TGTGCCAGCAGTGACCATAGCGGGAGGGCAAATGAGCAGTTCTTC | CASSDHSGRANEQFF
TRBD1 | NA | TRBJ2-7 | TRBV19 | TGTGCCAGTAGTATGACAGGGGTCGCTGAGCAGTACTTC | CASSMTGVAEQYF
TRBD1 | NA | TRBJ2-1 | TRBV11-2 | TGTGCCAGCAGCTTAGGGACAGGGCCGTCATATTATGAGCAGTTCTTC | CASSLGTGPSYYEQFF
TRBD1 | NA | TRBJ1-3 | TRBV5-1 | TGCGCCAGCAGCTCCAAACCGCCCGGGACAGGACAAGGAAACACCATATATTTT | CASSSKPPGTGQGNTIYF
NA | NA | TRBJ2-4 | TRBV7-9 | TGTGCCAGCAGCCTGACAGATCTAAAAAACATTCAGTACTTC | CASSLTDLKNIQYF
TRBD1 | few | TRBJ1-1 | TRBV30 | TGTGCCTGGAGTCTAAGGGGGCAACCTGAAGCTTTCTTT | CAWSLRGQPEAFF
NA | NA | TRBJ2-2 | TRBV6-5 | TGTGCCAGCCTCAGGGGCGGGGAGCTGTTTTTT | CASLRGGELFF
NA | NA | TRBJ2-3 | TRBV4-2 | TGTGCCAGCAGCCAAGAAAATCGGAACGGGGAATACACAGATACGCAGTATTTT | CASSQENRNGEYTDTQYF